What follows are 10 T cell receptor beta chains derived from one specimen sequenced in a study of cytotoxic CD8 clonotypes in ibrutinib-treated CLL. The assay was immunoSEQ multiplex PCR, and TCRdb's table has in-frame clones only and misses some. The sample lists approximately 350,000 clones, 67% occurring once. Sequencing was performed on PBMCs, taken after 36 months of ibrutinib treatment. All receptors derive from a human donor with chronic lymphocytic leukemia.

The J gene is TRBJ1-2, the V gene TRBV5-1, with 10 positions matching TRBD1. The CDR3 length is 17 residues. V dropped 4 bases and J dropped 4; count of bases not matched to a gene: 13. Per the germline V gene, CDR1 is SGHRS and CDR2 is YFSETQ. The CDR3 DNA reads as TGCGCCAGCAGCGCGAGGGGACAGGGGAATTTGGGCTATGGCTACACCTTC. It specifies CASSARGQGNLGYGYTF.

This chain's CDR3 is CASSQRDLRSYEQYF. Written as DNA, the CDR3 is TGCGCCAGCAGCCAAAGGGACTTGCGGAGCTACGAGCAGTACTTC. This chain links TRBV4-1 with TRBJ2-7; possibly TRBD2 for D (6 bases). The germline V gene has CDR1 MGHRA and CDR2 YSYEKL. The CDR3 spans 15 residues. Trimming shortened V by 2 bases and J by 3 bases, and 14 bases separated the two germline ends.

Worth noting for this clone: The sample holds other DNA sequences that translate to the same CDR3. This chain links TRBV6-1 with TRBJ2-7; TRBD1 aligns across 9 bases. This CDR3 has 14 residues. The germline V gene encodes CDR1 MNHNS and CDR2 SASEGT. The junction had 5 bases not matched to a gene; V was cut back by 6 bases and J by 2 bases. CDR3 protein: CASSDRGSTYEQYF. DNA of the CDR3: TGTGCCAGCAGCGACAGGGGGAGTACCTACGAGCAGTACTTC.

The J gene is TRBJ2-1, the V gene TRBV5-1; 9 bases line up with TRBD1. CDR1 is SGHRS, CDR2 YFSETQ, per germline. The CDR3 has 16 residues. After removal of 4 bases from V and 9 bases from J, the junction contained 14 bases not matched to a gene. DNA for the CDR3: TGCGCCAGCAGCCCCCGTTTACAACAGGGGGCGAGTGAGCAGTTCTTC. This encodes CASSPRLQQGASEQFF.

The table lists this clone with a few counts. The chain joins TRBV28 to TRBJ1-2, with 9 bases matching TRBD1. Per the germline V gene, CDR1 is MDHEN and CDR2 is SYDVKM. The CDR3 loop spans 15 amino acids. The junction had 7 bases not matched to a gene; V was cut back by 4 bases and J by 4 bases. CDR3 residues: CASSSSGQGGYGYTF. The CDR3 nucleotides read TGTGCCAGCAGTTCATCGGGACAGGGTGGCTATGGCTACACCTTC.

The chain uses TRBV9 and TRBJ2-3; TRBD2 matches 8 bases. The V gene's germline CDR1 is SGDLS and CDR2 YYNGEE. Losses at the gene ends were 3 bases for V and 3 bases for J; bases not matched to a gene: 6. There are 15 residues in the CDR3. Here the CDR3 reads CASSARGGGTDTQYF. CDR3 DNA sequence: TGTGCCAGCAGCGCCAGGGGCGGGGGGACAGATACGCAGTATTTT.

The chain combines TRBV29-1 with TRBJ2-7; 7 bases line up with TRBD2. The CDR3 sequence is 13 residues long. Germline V gene sequence: CDR1 SQVTM, CDR2 ANQGSEA. With V trimmed by 6 bases and J by 0 bases, 5 bases remained unmatched. Written as DNA, the CDR3 is TGCAGCGTCGGGACTACTTACTCCTACGAGCAGTACTTC. Translation: CSVGTTYSYEQYF.

This clone was recorded at least ten times. This chain joins TRBV2 and TRBJ1-2; D unclear. CDR1 is SNHLY, CDR2 FYNNEI, per germline. The CDR3 has 10 residues. The ends were cut back, 6 bases at V and 4 bases at J, with 3 bases in the middle. CDR3 DNA sequence: TGTGCCAGCAGGGGCTATGGCTACACCTTC. Its protein is CASRGYGYTF.

This chain joins TRBV4-1 and TRBJ2-1, with a weak D call TRBD2 (6 bases). This CDR3 has 16 residues. CDR1 is MGHRA, CDR2 YSYEKL, per germline. Trimming pared 7 bases from V and 0 bases from J, leaving 16 bases between. DNA for the CDR3: TGCGCCAGCACGACGTACGGGGGAAGCTCCTACAATGAGCAGTTCTTC. Residues: CASTTYGGSSYNEQFF.

The genes are TRBV5-6 and TRBJ2-7; no definite D call. The CDR3 totals 14 residues. The V gene lost 2 bases and the J gene lost 1 base, with 10 bases spanning the gap. The germline V gene encodes CDR1 SGHDT and CDR2 YYEEEE. DNA for the CDR3: TGTGCCAGCAGCTTCGACCCCCGGTCCTACGAGCAGTACTTC. Protein product: CASSFDPRSYEQYF.